A selection of T cell receptor beta chains follows, all from one sample in a study of CD8 T cells in Susac syndrome. TCRdb redid the calling of the immunoSEQ multiplex PCR reads with MiXCR, one entry per CDR3 protein. The sample holds 90,000 to 150,000 distinct CDR3 sequences, around 94% seen once. Sequenced: CD4+ T cells from PBMCs. These receptor sequences come from a human donor in good health. Both conserved end residues are part of each CDR3. D genes are given only for firm matches. Part of the rows lack a size; the others show once, few, many or a class for expanded clones.

TGTGCCAGCAGCTTAACACTTGGGGCCTATGGCTACACCTTC	CASSLTLGAYGYTF	14	NA	NA	TRBJ1-2	TRBV7-2
TGTGCCAGCTCACCACCGGGACAGGGGGTCGTGGGGGCCAACGTCCTGACTTTC	CASSPPGQGVVGANVLTF	18	TRBD1	NA	TRBJ2-6	TRBV18
TGCGCCAGCAGCCAAGAAGGCGGCAGGGGACTGGTCGAGCAGTACTTC	CASSQEGGRGLVEQYF	16	NA	once	TRBJ2-7	TRBV4-3
TGCGCCAGCAGCTTGGGTCAGTTGCGGGGCACAGATACGCAGTATTTT	CASSLGQLRGTDTQYF	16	NA	NA	TRBJ2-3	TRBV5-1
TGTGCCAGCAGTTACGGGCAGCTTGACTCTGGAAACACCATATATTTT	CASSYGQLDSGNTIYF	16	NA	NA	TRBJ1-3	TRBV12-3/TRBV12-4
TGTGCCAGCAGCCTCGAGATGGGCACCATATATTTT	CASSLEMGTIYF	12	NA	once	TRBJ1-3	TRBV7-9
TGTGCCAGCAGTAAGGCAAACAATGAGCAGTTCTTC	CASSKANNEQFF	12	NA	NA	TRBJ2-1	TRBV6-5
TGTGCCAGCAGTTACTCCTACGGAGACTATGGCTACACCTTC	CASSYSYGDYGYTF	14	NA	NA	TRBJ1-2	TRBV6-5
TGTGCCAGCAGTGAAGCGTCATACTCTGGAAACACCATATATTTT	CASSEASYSGNTIYF	15	NA	once	TRBJ1-3	TRBV2
TGTGCCAGCACGTTGACTAGGAATGAGCAGTTCTTC	CASTLTRNEQFF	12	NA	once	TRBJ2-1	TRBV12-3/TRBV12-4
TGTGCCAGCAGTATCGGACGTTGGGGTGAAGCTTTCTTT	CASSIGRWGEAFF	13	NA	NA	TRBJ1-1	TRBV12-3/TRBV12-4
TGTGCCAGCAGCCGAACAGCTATTATCTTTAATGAGCAGTTCTTC	CASSRTAIIFNEQFF	15	NA	NA	TRBJ2-1	TRBV3-1
TGTGCCAGCAGCTTACAACAGGAGGGCACTGAAGCTTTCTTT	CASSLQQEGTEAFF	14	NA	NA	TRBJ1-1	TRBV7-9
TGTGCCAGCAGTTACAGGGCTGAGCAGTTCTTC	CASSYRAEQFF	11	NA	NA	TRBJ2-1	TRBV6-5
TGTGCCAGCACCCAGTCTGGCTCCTACAATGAGCAGTTCTTC	CASTQSGSYNEQFF	14	NA	NA	TRBJ2-1	TRBV3-1
TGTGCCAGCAGCCCCCGGGCCCCTCGGGACACTGAAGCTTTCTTT	CASSPRAPRDTEAFF	15	NA	NA	TRBJ1-1	TRBV9
TGTGCCAGCAGCGCAGGGGGATTAGATTCTAGCGGCTACACCTTC	CASSAGGLDSSGYTF	15	TRBD1	NA	TRBJ1-2	TRBV9
TGTGCCAGCAGCCGTAGCGGGGGAGGTCTCTACGAGCAGTACTTC	CASSRSGGGLYEQYF	15	TRBD2	NA	TRBJ2-7	TRBV3-1
TGTGCCAGCAGAGAACAGGGATTCACCGGGGAGCTGTTTTTT	CASREQGFTGELFF	14	NA	NA	TRBJ2-2	TRBV3-1
TGTGCCTCCACGACAGGGGCCCAATTGGCGCAGTATTTT	CASTTGAQLAQYF	13	TRBD1	NA	TRBJ2-3	TRBV28